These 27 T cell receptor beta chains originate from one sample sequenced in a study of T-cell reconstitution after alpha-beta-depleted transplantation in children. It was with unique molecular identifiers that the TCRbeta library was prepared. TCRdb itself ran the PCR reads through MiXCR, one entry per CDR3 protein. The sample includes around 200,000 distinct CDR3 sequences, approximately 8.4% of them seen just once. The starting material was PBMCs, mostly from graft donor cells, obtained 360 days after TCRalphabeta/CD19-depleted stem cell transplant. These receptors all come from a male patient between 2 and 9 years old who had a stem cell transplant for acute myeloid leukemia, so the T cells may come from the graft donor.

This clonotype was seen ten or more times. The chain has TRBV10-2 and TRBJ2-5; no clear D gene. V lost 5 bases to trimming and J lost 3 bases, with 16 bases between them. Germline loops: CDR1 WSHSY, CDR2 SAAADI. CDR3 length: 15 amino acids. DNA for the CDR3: TGCGCCAGCAGTAGCCGGAAACGTAGGGAAGAGACCCAGTACTTC. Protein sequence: CASSSRKRREETQYF.

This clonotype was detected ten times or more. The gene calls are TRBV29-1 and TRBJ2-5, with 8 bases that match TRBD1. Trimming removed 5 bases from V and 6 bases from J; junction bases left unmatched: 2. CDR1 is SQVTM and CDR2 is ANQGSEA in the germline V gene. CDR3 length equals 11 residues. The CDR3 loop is CSVQGAKTQYF. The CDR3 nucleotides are TGCAGCGTTCAGGGGGCAAAGACCCAGTACTTC.

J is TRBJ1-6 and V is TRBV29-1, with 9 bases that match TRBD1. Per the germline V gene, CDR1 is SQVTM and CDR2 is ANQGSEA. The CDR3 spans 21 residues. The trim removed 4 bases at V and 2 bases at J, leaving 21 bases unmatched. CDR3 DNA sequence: TGCAGCGTTGTACCTCGATCGTCCCGGGACAGGGAGAAGGCCTATAATTCACCCCTCCACTTT. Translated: CSVVPRSSRDREKAYNSPLHF.

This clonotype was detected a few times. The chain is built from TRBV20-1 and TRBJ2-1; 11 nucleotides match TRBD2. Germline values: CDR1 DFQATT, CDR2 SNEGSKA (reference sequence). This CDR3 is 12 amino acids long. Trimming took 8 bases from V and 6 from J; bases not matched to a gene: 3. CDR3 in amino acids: CSSLAGGNEQFF. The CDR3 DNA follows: TGCAGTTCCCTAGCGGGAGGCAATGAGCAGTTCTTC.

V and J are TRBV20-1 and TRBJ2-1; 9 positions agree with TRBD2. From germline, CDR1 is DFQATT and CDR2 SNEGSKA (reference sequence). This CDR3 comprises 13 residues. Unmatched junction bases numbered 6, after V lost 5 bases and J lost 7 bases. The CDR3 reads CSARTAGGNEQFF. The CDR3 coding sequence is TGCAGTGCTCGGACTGCGGGGGGGAATGAGCAGTTCTTC.

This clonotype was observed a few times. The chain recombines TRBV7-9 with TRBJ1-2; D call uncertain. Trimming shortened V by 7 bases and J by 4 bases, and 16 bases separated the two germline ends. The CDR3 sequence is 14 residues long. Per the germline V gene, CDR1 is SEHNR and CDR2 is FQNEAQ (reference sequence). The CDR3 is CASITPGQIYGYTF. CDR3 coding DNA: TGTGCCAGCATCACCCCTGGGCAGATCTATGGCTACACCTTC.

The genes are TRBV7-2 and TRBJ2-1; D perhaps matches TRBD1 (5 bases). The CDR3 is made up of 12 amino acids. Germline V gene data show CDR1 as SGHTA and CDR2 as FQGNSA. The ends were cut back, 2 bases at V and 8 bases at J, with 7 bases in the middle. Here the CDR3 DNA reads TGTGCCAGCAGCTTAAGGGGCTATGAGCAGTTCTTC. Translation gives CASSLRGYEQFF.

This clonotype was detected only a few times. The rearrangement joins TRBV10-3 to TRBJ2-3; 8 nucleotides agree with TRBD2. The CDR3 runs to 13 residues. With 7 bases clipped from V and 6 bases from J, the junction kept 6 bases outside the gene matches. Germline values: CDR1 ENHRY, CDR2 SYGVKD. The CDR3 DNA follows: TGTGCCATCAAGGGACTAGGGACCGATACGCAGTATTTT. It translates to CAIKGLGTDTQYF.

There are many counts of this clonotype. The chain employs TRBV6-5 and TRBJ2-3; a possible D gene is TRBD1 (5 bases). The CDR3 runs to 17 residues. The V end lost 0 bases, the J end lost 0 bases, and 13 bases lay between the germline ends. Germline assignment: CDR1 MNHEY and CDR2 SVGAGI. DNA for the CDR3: TGTGCCAGCAGTTACTCGAGTGACAGCGCTAGCACAGATACGCAGTATTTT. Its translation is CASSYSSDSASTDTQYF.

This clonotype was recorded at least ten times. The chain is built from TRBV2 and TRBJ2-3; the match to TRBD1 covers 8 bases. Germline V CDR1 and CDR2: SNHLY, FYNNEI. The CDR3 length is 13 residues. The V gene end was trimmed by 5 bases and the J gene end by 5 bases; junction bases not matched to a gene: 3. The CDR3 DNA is TGTGCCAGCAGTAGACAGGGGAGAGATACGCAGTATTTT. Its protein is CASSRQGRDTQYF. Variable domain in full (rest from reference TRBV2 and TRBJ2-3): EPEVTQTPSHQVTQMGQEVILRCVPISNHLYFYWYRQILGQKVEFLVSFYNNEISEKSEIFDDQFSVERPDGSNFTLKIRSTKLEDSAMYFCASSRQGRDTQYFGPGTRLTVL.

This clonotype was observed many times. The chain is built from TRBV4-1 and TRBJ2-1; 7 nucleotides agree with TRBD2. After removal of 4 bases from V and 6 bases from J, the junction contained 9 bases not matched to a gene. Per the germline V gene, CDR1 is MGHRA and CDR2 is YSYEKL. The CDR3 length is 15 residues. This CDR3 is CASSPRLARFNEQFF. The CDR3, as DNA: TGCGCCAGCAGCCCACGACTAGCTCGGTTCAATGAGCAGTTCTTC.

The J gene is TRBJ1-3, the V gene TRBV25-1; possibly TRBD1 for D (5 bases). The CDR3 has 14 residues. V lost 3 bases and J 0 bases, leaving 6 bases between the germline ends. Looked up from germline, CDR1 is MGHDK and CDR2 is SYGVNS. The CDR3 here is CASSEGGSGNTIYF. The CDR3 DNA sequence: TGTGCCAGCAGTGAGGGGGGCTCTGGAAACACCATATATTTT.

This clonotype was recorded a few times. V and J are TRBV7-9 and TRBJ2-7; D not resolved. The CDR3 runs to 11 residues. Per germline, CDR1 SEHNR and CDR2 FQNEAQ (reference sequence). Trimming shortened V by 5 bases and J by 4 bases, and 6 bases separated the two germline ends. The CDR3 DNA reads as TGTGCCAGCAGCCCGATTTACGAGCAGTACTTC. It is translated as CASSPIYEQYF.

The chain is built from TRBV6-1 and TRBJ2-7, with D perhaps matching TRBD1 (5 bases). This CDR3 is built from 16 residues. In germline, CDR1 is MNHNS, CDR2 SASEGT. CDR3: CDSSPSLAGIRYEQYV. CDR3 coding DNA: TGTGACAGCAGCCCCTCCCTGGCAGGGATTAGGTACGAGCAGTACGTC.

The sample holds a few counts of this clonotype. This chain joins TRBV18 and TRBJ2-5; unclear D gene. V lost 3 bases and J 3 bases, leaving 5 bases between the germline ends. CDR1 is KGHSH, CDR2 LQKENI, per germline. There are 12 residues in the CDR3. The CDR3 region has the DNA TGTGCCAGCTCACCGATAAAAGAGACCCAGTACTTC. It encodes CASSPIKETQYF. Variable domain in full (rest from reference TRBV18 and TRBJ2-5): NAGVMQNPRHLVRRRGQEARLRCSPMKGHSHVYWYRQLPEEGLKFMVYLQKENIIDESGMPKERFSAEFPKEGPSILRIQQVVRGDSAAYFCASSPIKETQYFGPGTRLLVL.

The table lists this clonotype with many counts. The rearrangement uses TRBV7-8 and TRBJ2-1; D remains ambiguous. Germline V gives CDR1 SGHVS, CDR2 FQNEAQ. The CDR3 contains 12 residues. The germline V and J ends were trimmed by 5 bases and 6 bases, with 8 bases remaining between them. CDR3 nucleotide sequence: TGTGCCAGCAGCCCACCCAGCAATGAGCAGTTCTTC. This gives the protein CASSPPSNEQFF.

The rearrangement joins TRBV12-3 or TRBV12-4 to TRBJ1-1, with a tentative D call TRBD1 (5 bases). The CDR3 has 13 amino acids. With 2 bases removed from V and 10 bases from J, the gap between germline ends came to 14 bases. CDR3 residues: CASSLNLGTTAFF. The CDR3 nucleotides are TGTGCCAGCAGTTTAAATCTGGGGACCACAGCTTTCTTT.

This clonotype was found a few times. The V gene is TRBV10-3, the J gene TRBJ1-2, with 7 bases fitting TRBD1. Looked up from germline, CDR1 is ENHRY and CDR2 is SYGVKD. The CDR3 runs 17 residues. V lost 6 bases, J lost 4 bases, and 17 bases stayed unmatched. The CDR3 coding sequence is TGTGCCATCAGCTATGGTCGTCCGACAGGGCCCTTCTATGGCTACACCTTC. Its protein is CAISYGRPTGPFYGYTF.

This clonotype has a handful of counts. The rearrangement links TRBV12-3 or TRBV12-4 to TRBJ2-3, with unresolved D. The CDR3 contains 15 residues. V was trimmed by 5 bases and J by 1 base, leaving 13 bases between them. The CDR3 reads CASSEDRLGTDTQYF. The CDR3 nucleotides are TGTGCCAGCAGTGAGGACCGCCTCGGCACAGATACGCAGTATTTT.

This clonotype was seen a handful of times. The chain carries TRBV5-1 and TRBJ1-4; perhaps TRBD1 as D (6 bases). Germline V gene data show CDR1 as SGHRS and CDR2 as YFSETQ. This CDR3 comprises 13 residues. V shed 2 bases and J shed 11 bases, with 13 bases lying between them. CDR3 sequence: CASSLQGTGKLFF. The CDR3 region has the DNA TGCGCCAGCAGCTTACAGGGCACCGGGAAACTGTTTTTT.

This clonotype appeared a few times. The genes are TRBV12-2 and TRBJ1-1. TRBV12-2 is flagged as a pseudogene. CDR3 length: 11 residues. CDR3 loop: CASRLADEAFF. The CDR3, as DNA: TGTGCAAGTCGCCTCGCGGATGAAGCTTTCTTT.

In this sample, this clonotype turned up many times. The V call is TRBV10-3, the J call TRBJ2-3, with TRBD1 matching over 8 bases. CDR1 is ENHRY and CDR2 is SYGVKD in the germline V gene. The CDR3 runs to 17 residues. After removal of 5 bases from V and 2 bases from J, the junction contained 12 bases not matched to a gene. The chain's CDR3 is CAISTHQETGATDTQYF. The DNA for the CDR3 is TGTGCCATCAGTACCCACCAAGAGACAGGGGCCACAGATACGCAGTATTTT.

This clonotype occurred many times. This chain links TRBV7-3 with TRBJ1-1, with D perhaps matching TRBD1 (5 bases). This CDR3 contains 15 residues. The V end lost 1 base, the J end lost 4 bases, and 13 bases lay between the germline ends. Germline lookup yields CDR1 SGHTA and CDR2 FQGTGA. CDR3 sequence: CASSLSGKGATEAFF. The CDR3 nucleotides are TGTGCCAGCAGCTTAAGCGGGAAAGGGGCCACTGAAGCTTTCTTT.

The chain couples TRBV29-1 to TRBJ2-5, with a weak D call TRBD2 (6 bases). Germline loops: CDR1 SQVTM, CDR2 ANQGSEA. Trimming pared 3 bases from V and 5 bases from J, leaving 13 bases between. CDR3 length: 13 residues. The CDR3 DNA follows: TGCAGCGTTGACTTCGGGAGAGGGGAGACCCAGTACTTC. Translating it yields CSVDFGRGETQYF. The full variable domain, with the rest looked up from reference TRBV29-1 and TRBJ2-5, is SAVISQKPSRDICQRGTSLTIQCQVDSQVTMMFWYRQQPGQSLTLIATANQGSEATYESGFVIDKFPISRPNLTFSTLTVSNMSPEDSSIYLCSVDFGRGETQYFGPGTRLLVL.

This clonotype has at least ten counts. The CDR3 bases are TGCAGTGCACCATCTGGGGCGGCGGGTGAAAAACTGTTTTTT. Encoded protein: CSAPSGAAGEKLFF. V usage is TRBV20-1 and J usage is TRBJ1-4; tentative D call: TRBD1 (5 bases). The CDR3 length is 14 residues. With 6 bases removed from V and 7 bases from J, the gap between germline ends came to 18 bases. Germline CDR1 and CDR2: DFQATT and SNEGSKA (reference sequence).

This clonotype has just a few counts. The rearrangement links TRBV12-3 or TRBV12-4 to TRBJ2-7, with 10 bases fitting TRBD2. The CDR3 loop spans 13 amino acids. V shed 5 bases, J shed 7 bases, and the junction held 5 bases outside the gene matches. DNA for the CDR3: TGTGCCAGCAGTCTCCAGCGGGAGGGGGAGCAGTACTTC. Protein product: CASSLQREGEQYF.

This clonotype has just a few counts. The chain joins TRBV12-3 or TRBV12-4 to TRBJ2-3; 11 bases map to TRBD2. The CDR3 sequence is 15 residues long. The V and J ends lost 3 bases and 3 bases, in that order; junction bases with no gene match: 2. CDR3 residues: CASSFPSGGTDTQYF. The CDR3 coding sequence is TGTGCCAGCAGTTTCCCTAGCGGGGGGACAGATACGCAGTATTTT.